The TCR beta chain described here comes from a study of blood T cell repertoires in COVID-19. On the study more broadly: Acute-phase and convalescent COVID-19 samples originated in the United States, Italy and Spain.

In the original workflow: Nucleated cell number was recorded as an estimate derived from reference gene primer amplification. Assay: immunoSEQ multiplex PCR; the TCRdb copy retains only in-frame clones and omits some. That table gives V, J and clone size, and the DNA gave D and trimming. The sample contains 110,000 to 150,000 clones, approximately 91% of which appear only once. This clonotype was obtained from a man over 45 with active or convalescent COVID-19. Sequenced material: peripheral blood.

The CDR3 DNA reads TGTGCCAGCAGTCTCCCACATGGGGGGGGGCTGGCTAGCGGGAGAAACGAGCAGTACTTC. It yields the protein CASSLPHGGGLASGRNEQYF. The chain combines TRBV28 with TRBJ2-7; TRBD2 aligns across 10 bases. Germline CDR1 is MDHEN and CDR2 is SYDVKM. The CDR3 runs to 20 residues. V lost 5 bases to trimming and J lost 5 bases; unmatched junction nucleotides: 24.